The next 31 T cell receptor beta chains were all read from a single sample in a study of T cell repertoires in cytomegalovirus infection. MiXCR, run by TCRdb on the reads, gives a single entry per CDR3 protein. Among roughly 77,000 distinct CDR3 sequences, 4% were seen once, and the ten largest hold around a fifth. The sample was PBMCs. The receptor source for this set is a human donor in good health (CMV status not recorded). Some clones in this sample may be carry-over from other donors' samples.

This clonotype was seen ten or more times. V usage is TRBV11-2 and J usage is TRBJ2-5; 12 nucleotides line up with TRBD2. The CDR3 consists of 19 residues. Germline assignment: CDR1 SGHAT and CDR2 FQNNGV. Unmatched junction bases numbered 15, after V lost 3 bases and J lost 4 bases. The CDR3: CASSFRLGRLAGESETQYF. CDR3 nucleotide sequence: TGTGCCAGCAGCTTTCGGCTTGGCCGACTAGCGGGAGAGTCAGAGACCCAGTACTTC. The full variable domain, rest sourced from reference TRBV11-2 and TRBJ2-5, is EAGVAQSPRYKIIEKRQSVAFWCNPISGHATLYWYQQILGQGPKLLIQFQNNGVVDDSQLPKDRFSAERLKGVDSTLKIQPAKLEDSAVYLCASSFRLGRLAGESETQYFGPGTRLLVL.

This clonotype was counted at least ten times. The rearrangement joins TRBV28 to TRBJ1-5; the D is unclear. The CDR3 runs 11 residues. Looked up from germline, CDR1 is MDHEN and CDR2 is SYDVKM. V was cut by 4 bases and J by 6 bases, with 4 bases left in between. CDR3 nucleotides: TGTGCCAGCAGTTCCCGTCAGCCCCAGCATTTT. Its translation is CASSSRQPQHF.

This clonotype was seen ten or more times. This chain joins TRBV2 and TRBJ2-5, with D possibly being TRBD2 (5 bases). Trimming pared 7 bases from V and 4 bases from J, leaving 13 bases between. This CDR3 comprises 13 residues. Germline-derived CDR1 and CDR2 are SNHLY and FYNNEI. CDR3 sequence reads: CASKGSEGETQYF. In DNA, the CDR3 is TGTGCCAGCAAAGGTAGCGAGGGAGAGACCCAGTACTTC.

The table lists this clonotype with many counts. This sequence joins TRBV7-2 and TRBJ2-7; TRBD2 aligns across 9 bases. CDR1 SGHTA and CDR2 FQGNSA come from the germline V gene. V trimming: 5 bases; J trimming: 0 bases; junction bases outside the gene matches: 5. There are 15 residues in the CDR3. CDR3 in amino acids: CASSNSGGSSYEQYF. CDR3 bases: TGTGCCAGCAGCAACAGCGGGGGGAGCTCCTACGAGCAGTACTTC.

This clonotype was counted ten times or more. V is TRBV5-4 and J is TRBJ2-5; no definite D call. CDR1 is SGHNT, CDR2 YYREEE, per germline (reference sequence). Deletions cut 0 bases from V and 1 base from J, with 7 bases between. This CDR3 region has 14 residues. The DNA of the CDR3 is TGTGCCAGCAGCTTGGTTTTCAGCCAAGAGACCCAGTACTTC. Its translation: CASSLVFSQETQYF. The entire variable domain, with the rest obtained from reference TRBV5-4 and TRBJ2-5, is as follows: ETGVTQSPTHLIKTRGQQVTLRCSSQSGHNTVSWYQQALGQGPQFIFQYYREEENGRGNFPPRFSGLQFPNYSSELNVNALELDDSALYLCASSLVFSQETQYFGPGTRLLVL.

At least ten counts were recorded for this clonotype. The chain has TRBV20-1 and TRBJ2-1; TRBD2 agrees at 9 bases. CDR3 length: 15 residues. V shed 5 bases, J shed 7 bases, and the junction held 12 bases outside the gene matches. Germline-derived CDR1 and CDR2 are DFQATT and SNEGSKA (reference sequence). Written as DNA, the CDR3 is TGCAGTGCTGACCACCTTCTAGCGGGAATAAATGAGCAGTTCTTC. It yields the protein CSADHLLAGINEQFF.

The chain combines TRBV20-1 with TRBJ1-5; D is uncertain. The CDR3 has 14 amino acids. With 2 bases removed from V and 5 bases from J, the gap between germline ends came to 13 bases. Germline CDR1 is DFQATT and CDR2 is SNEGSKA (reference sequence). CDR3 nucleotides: TGCAGTGCTAGACGGGGTTTTCAAGATCAGCCCCAGCATTTT. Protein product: CSARRGFQDQPQHF.

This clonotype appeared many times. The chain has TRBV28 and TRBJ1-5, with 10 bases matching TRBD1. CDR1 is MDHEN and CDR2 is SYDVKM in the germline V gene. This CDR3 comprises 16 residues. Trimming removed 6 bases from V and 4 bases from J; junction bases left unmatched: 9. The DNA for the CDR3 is TGTGCCAGCAGCCCGAGGGGACAGGGGCCTAATCAGCCCCAGCATTTT. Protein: CASSPRGQGPNQPQHF.

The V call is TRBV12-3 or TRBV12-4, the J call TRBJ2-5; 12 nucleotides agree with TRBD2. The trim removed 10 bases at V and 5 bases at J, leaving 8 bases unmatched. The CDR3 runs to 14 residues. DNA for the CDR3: TGTGCCAACCTCAAGACTAGCGGGAGTGAGACCCAGTACTTC. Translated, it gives CANLKTSGSETQYF.

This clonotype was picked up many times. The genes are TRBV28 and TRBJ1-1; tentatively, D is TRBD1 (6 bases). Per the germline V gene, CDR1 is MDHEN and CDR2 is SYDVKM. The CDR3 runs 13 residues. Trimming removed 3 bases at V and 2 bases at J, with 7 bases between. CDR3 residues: CASSLTGNTEAFF. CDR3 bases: TGTGCCAGCAGTTTGACAGGAAACACTGAAGCTTTCTTT.

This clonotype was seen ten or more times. The CDR3 DNA is TGTGCCAGCAGCTTAGATATAAGCCAGAATTCACCCCTCCACTTT. Its protein is CASSLDISQNSPLHF. This sequence joins TRBV11-2 and TRBJ1-6; D uncertain. V was cut by 0 bases and J by 7 bases, with 10 bases left in between. The CDR3 loop spans 15 amino acids. Germline V gene lookup returns CDR1 SGHAT and CDR2 FQNNGV. Combining the CDR3 with reference TRBV11-2 and TRBJ1-6 gives the whole variable domain EAGVAQSPRYKIIEKRQSVAFWCNPISGHATLYWYQQILGQGPKLLIQFQNNGVVDDSQLPKDRFSAERLKGVDSTLKIQPAKLEDSAVYLCASSLDISQNSPLHFGNGTRLTVT.

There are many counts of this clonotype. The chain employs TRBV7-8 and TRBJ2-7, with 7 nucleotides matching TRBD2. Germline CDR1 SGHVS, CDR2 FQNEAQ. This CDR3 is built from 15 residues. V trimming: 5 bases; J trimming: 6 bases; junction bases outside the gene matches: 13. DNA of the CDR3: TGTGCCAGCAGCCGGGAGGCGAGCCCGACCGGCGAGCAGTACTTC. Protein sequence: CASSREASPTGEQYF.

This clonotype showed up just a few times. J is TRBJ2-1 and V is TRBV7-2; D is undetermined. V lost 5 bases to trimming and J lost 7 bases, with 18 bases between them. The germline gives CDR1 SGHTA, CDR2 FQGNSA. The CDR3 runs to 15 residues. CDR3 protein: CASSPSPTGLNEQFF. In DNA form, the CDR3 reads TGTGCCAGCAGCCCCTCCCCGACTGGCTTGAATGAGCAGTTCTTC.

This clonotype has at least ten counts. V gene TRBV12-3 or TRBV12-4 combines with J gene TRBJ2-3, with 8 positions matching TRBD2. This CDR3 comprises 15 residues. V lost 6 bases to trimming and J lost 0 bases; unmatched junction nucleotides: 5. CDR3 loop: CASRHKRGSTDTQYF. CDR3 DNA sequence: TGTGCCAGCAGACATAAGCGGGGGAGCACAGATACGCAGTATTTT.

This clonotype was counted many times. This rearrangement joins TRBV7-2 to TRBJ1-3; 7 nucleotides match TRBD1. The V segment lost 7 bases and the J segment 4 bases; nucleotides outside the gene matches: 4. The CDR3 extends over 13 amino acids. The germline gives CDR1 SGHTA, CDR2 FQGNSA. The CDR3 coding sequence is TGTGCCAGCATGAGGGGGCAAGGAAACACCATATATTTT. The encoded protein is CASMRGQGNTIYF.

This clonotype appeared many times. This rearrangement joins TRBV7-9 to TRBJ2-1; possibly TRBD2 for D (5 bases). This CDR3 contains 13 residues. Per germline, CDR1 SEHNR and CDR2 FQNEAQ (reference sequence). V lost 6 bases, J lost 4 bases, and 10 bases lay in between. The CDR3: CASRTGIYNEQFF. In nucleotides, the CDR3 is TGTGCCAGCAGAACCGGGATTTACAATGAGCAGTTCTTC. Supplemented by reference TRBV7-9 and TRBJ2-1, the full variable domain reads DTGVSQNPRHKITKRGQNVTFRCDPISEHNRLYWYRQTLGQGPEFLTYFQNEAQLEKSRLLSDRFSAERPKGSFSTLEIQRTEQGDSAMYLCASRTGIYNEQFFGPGTRLTVL.

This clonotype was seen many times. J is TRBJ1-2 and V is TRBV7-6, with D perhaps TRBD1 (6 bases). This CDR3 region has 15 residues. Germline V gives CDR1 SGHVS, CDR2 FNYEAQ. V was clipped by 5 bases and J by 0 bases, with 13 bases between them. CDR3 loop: CASSPTGPTNYGYTF. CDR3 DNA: TGTGCCAGCAGCCCGACAGGTCCGACTAACTATGGCTACACCTTC.

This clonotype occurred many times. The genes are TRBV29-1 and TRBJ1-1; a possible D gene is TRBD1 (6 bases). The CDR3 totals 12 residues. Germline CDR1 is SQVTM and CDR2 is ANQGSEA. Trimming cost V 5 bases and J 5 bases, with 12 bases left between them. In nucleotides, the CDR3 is TGCAGCGTTCTCAGGGGAACTACTGAAGCTTTCTTT. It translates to CSVLRGTTEAFF. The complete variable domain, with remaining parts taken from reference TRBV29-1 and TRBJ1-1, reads SAVISQKPSRDICQRGTSLTIQCQVDSQVTMMFWYRQQPGQSLTLIATANQGSEATYESGFVIDKFPISRPNLTFSTLTVSNMSPEDSSIYLCSVLRGTTEAFFGQGTRLTVV.

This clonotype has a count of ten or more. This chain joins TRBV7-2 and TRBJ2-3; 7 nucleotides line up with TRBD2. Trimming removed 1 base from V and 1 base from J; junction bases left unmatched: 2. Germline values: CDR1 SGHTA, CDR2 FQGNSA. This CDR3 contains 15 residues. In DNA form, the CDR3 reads TGTGCCAGCAGCTTAGAGACTAGCCGCACAGATACGCAGTATTTT. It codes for CASSLETSRTDTQYF.

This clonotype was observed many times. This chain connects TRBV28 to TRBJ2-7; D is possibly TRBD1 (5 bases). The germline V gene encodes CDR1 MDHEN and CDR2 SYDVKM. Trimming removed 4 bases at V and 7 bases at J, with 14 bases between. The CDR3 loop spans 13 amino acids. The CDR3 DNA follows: TGTGCCAGCAGTTCAACAGGTCCAGAAGAGCAGTACTTC. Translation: CASSSTGPEEQYF.

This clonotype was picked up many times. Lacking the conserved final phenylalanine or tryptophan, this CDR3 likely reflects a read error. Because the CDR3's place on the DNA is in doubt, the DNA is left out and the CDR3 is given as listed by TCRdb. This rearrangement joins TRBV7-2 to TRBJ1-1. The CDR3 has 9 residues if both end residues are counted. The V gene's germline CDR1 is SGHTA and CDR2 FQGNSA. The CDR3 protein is CASSLVGRV.

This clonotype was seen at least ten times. The CDR3 spells CASSQVATEFF. CDR3 in DNA: TGCGCCAGCAGCCAAGTCGCGACAGAGTTCTTC. The chain has TRBV4-1 and TRBJ2-1; D might be TRBD1 (5 bases). Germline V CDR1 and CDR2: MGHRA, YSYEKL. The CDR3 runs 11 residues. V dropped 1 base and J dropped 14 bases, with 9 bases sitting between them.

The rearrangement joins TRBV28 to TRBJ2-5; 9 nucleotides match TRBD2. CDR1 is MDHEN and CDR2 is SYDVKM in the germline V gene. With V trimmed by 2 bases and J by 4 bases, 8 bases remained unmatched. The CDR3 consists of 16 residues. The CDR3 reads CASSLRSAGGPETQYF. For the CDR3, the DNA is TGTGCCAGCAGTTTAAGGTCCGCGGGAGGGCCAGAGACCCAGTACTTC. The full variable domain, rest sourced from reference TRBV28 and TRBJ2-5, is DVKVTQSSRYLVKRTGEKVFLECVQDMDHENMFWYRQDPGLGLRLIYFSYDVKMKEKGDIPEGYSVSREKKERFSLILESASTNQTSMYLCASSLRSAGGPETQYFGPGTRLLVL.

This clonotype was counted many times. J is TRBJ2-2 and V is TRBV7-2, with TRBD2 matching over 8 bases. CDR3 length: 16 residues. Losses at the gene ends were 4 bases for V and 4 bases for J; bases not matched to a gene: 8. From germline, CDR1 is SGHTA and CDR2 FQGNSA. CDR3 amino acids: CASSSRAGVVTGELFF. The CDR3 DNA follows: TGTGCCAGCAGCTCAAGAGCGGGAGTAGTCACCGGGGAGCTGTTTTTT.

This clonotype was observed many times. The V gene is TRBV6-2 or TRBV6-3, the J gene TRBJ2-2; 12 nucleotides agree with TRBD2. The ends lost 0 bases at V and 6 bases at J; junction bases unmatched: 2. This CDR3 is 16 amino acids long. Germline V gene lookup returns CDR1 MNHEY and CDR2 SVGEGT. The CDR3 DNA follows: TGTGCCAGCAGTTACTCCGGGACTAGCGGGTCCGGGGAGCTGTTTTTT. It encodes CASSYSGTSGSGELFF.

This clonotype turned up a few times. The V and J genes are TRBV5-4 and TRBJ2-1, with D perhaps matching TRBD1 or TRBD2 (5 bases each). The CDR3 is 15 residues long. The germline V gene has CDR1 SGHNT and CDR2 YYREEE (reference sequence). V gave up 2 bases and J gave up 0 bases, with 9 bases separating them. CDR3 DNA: TGTGCCAGCAGCTTTAGTGGGGGCTCCTACAATGAGCAGTTCTTC. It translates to CASSFSGGSYNEQFF. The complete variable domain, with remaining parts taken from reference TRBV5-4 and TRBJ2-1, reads ETGVTQSPTHLIKTRGQQVTLRCSSQSGHNTVSWYQQALGQGPQFIFQYYREEENGRGNFPPRFSGLQFPNYSSELNVNALELDDSALYLCASSFSGGSYNEQFFGPGTRLTVL.

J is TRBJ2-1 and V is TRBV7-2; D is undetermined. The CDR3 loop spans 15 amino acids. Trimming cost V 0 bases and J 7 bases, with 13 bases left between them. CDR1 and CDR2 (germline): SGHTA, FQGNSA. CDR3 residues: CASSLAGITINEQFF. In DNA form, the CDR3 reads TGTGCCAGCAGCTTAGCGGGGATTACGATTAATGAGCAGTTCTTC.

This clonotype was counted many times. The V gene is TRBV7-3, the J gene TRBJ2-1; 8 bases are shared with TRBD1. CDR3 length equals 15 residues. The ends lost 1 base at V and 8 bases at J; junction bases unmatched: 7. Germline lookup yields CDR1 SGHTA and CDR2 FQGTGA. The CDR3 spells CASSLRGTGYDEQFF. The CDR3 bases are TGTGCCAGCAGCTTAAGAGGGACAGGTTATGATGAGCAGTTCTTC.

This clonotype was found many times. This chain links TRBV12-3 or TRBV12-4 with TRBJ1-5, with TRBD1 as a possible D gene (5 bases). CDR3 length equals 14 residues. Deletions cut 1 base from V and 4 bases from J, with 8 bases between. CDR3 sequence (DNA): TGTGCCAGCAGTTTAGTGGGGGGTAATCAGCCCCAGCATTTT. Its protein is CASSLVGGNQPQHF.

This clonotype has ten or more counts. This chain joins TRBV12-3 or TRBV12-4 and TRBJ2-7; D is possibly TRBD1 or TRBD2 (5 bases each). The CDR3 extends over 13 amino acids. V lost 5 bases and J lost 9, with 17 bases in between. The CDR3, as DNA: TGTGCCAGCAGTCCTGGGACCGAGCAACCGCAGTACTTC. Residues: CASSPGTEQPQYF.

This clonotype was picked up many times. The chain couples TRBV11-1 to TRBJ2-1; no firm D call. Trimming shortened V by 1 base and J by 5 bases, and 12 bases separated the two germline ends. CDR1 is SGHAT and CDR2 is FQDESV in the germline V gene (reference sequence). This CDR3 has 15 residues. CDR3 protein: CASSLGGPLNNEQFF. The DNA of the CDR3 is TGTGCCAGCAGCTTAGGTGGGCCCCTCAACAATGAGCAGTTCTTC.